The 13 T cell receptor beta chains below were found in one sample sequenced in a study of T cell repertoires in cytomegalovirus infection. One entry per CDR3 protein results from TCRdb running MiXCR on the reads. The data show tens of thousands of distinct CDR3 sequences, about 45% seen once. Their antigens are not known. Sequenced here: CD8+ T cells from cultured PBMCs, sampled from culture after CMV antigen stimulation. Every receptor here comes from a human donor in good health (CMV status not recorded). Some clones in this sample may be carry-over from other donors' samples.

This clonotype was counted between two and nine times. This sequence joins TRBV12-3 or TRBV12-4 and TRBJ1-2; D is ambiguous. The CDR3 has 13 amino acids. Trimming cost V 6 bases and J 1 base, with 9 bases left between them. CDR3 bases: TGTGCCAGCAGCGTACACCTTAACTATGGCTACACCTTC. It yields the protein CASSVHLNYGYTF.

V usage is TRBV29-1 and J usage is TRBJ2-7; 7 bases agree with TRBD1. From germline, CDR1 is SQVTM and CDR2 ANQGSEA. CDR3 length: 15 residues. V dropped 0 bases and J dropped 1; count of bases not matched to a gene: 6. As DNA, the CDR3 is TGCAGCGTTGAAGATCTGAGACAGGGTTCCTACGAGCAGTACTTC. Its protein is CSVEDLRQGSYEQYF.

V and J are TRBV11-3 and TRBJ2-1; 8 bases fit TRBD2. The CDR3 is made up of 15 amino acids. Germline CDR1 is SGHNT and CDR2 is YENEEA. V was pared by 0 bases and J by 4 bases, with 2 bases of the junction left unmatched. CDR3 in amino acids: CASSLELAAYNEQFF. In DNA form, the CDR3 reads TGTGCCAGCAGCTTAGAACTAGCGGCTTACAATGAGCAGTTCTTC.

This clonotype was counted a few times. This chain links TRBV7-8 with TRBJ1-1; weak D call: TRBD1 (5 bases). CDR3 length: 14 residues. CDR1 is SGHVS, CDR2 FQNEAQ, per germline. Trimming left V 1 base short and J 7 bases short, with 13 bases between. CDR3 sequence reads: CASSLVSRVGEAFF. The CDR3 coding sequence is TGTGCCAGCAGCTTAGTAAGCAGGGTTGGTGAAGCTTTCTTT.

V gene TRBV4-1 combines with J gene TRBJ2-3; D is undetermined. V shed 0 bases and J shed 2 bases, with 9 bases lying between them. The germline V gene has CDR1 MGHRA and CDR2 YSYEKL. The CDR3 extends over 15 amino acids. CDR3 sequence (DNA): TGCGCCAGCAGCCAAGATGACGGATTCACAGATACGCAGTATTTT. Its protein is CASSQDDGFTDTQYF.

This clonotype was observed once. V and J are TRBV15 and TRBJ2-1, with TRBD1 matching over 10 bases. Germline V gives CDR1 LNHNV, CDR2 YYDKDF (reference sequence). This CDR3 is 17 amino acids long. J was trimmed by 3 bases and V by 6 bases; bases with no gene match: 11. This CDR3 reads CATRGTGAFQVYNEQFF. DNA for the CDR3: TGTGCCACCAGAGGGACAGGGGCTTTCCAGGTCTACAATGAGCAGTTCTTC.

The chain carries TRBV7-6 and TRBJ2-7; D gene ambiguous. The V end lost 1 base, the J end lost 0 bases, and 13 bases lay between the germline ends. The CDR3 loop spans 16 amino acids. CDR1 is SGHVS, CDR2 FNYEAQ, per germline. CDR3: CASSLEGSSTSYEQYF. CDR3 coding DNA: TGTGCCAGCAGCTTAGAAGGCTCCTCCACCTCCTACGAGCAGTACTTC.

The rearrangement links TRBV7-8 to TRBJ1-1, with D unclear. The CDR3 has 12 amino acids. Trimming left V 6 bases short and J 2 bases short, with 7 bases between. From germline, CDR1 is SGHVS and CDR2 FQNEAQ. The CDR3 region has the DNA TGTGCCAGCAGGTTTCAAAACACTGAAGCTTTCTTT. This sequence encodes CASRFQNTEAFF.

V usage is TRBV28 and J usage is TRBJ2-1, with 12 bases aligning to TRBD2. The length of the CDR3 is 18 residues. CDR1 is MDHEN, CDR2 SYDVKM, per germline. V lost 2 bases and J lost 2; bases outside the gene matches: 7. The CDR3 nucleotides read TGTGCCAGCAGTTTACGACTAGCGGGAGAGGTCACCTACAATGAGCAGTTCTTC. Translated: CASSLRLAGEVTYNEQFF.

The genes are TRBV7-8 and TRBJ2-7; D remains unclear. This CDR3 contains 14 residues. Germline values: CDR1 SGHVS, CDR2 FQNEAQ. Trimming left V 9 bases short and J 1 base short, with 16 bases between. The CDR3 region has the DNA TGTGCCAGTTCTGATAGACTCAAATCCTACGAGCAGTACTTC. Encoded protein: CASSDRLKSYEQYF.

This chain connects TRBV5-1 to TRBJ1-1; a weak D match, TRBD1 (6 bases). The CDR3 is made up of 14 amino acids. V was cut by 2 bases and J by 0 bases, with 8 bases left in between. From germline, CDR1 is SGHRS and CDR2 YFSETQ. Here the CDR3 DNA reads TGCGCCAGCAGCTTCAGGGGCCTGAACACTGAAGCTTTCTTT. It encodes CASSFRGLNTEAFF.

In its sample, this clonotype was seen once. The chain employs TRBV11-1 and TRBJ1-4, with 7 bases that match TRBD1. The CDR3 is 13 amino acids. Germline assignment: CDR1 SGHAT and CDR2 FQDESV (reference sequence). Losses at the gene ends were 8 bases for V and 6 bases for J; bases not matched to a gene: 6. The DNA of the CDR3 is TGTGCCAGCGGGACAGCGAGGGATGAAAAACTGTTTTTT. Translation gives CASGTARDEKLFF.

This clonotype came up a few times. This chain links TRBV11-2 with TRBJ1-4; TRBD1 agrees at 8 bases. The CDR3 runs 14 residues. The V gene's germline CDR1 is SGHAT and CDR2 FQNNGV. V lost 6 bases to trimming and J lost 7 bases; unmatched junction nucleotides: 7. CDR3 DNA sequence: TGTGCCAGCAGTCTGACAGGGGTGGGTGAAAAACTGTTTTTT. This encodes CASSLTGVGEKLFF.